What follows are 8 T cell receptor beta chains derived from one specimen sequenced in a study of shared T cell receptors in the human thymus. The repertoire was sequenced with immunoSEQ multiplex PCR; TCRdb's copy has only in-frame clones and lacks some. The table has over 65,000 clones, roughly 95% seen once. The sequenced material came from thymocytes. These receptor sequences come from a human donor.

The chain uses TRBV19 and TRBJ2-7, with a tentative D call TRBD1 (5 bases). V was pared by 3 bases and J by 2 bases, with 11 bases between. The CDR3 has 14 residues. Germline CDR1 reads LNHDA; CDR2 reads SQIVND (reference sequence). CDR3 bases: TGTGCCAGTAGTATCCAGGACACCGCCTACGAGCAGTACTTC. Amino acids: CASSIQDTAYEQYF.

This chain uses TRBV5-6 with TRBJ2-3, with a weak D call TRBD2 (6 bases). This CDR3 region has 16 residues. Per the germline V gene, CDR1 is SGHDT and CDR2 is YYEEEE. Between the trimmed V and J ends, which lost 4 bases and 1 base, there was a span of 16 bases. In nucleotides, the CDR3 is TGTGCCAGCAGCCCAAGGTCGGCTAGCGGCACAGATACGCAGTATTTT. The encoded protein is CASSPRSASGTDTQYF.

The chain has TRBV14 and TRBJ2-7; no reliable D call. Deletions cut 2 bases from V and 4 bases from J, with 3 bases between. Germline-derived CDR1 and CDR2 are SGHDN and FVKESK. This CDR3 spans 11 amino acids. CDR3 residues: CASSQSYEQYF. The DNA for the CDR3 is TGTGCCAGCAGCCAAAGTTACGAGCAGTACTTC.

The V call is TRBV11-2, the J call TRBJ2-3, with 10 bases matching TRBD2. The CDR3 extends over 14 amino acids. Germline V gene sequence: CDR1 SGHAT, CDR2 FQNNGV. J gave up 5 bases and V 4 bases, and 3 bases lay outside the gene matches. The CDR3 DNA is TGTGCCAGCAGCTCAGCGGGGGGGGTAGATACGCAGTATTTT. Its translation: CASSSAGGVDTQYF.

The chain has TRBV4-1 and TRBJ1-1; TRBD1 aligns across 8 bases. This CDR3 contains 15 residues. J was trimmed by 4 bases and V by 1 base; bases with no gene match: 5. The germline V gene has CDR1 MGHRA and CDR2 YSYEKL. CDR3 sequence reads: CASSQAGGVCTEAFF. The CDR3 coding sequence is TGCGCCAGCAGCCAAGCAGGGGGCGTTTGCACTGAAGCTTTCTTT.

CDR3 sequence (DNA): TGTGCCAGCAGTTCATCGGGACAGAACACTGAAGCTTTCTTT. It codes for CASSSSGQNTEAFF. The chain joins TRBV27 to TRBJ1-1; possibly TRBD1 for D (6 bases). Germline CDR1 reads MNHEY; CDR2 reads SMNVEV (reference sequence). V lost 4 bases and J 1 base, leaving 10 bases between the germline ends. The CDR3 length is 14 residues.

V usage is TRBV9 and J usage is TRBJ2-3; maybe TRBD1 (6 bases). Between the trimmed V and J ends, which lost 0 bases and 6 bases, there was a span of 17 bases. Germline CDR1 SGDLS, CDR2 YYNGEE. This CDR3 is built from 16 residues. This CDR3 is CASSVGQARNGDTQYF. CDR3 in DNA: TGTGCCAGCAGCGTAGGACAGGCCCGAAACGGGGATACGCAGTATTTT.

The chain employs TRBV4-2 and TRBJ2-2; D remains ambiguous. Per germline, CDR1 LGHNA and CDR2 YNFKEQ. There are 15 residues in the CDR3. The V gene lost 3 bases and the J gene lost 5 bases, with 13 bases spanning the gap. CDR3 protein: CASSQWQAGTGELFF. The DNA of the CDR3 is TGTGCCAGCAGCCAGTGGCAGGCCGGGACCGGGGAGCTGTTTTTT.